Listed below are T cell receptor beta chains from one sample, sequenced in a study of Ad26.COV2.S vaccination and SARS-CoV-2 variants. TCRdb's table, derived via immunoSEQ multiplex PCR, lists solely in-frame clones and lacks some. The sample holds about 400,000 clones, 70% to 90% seen once. The material was peripheral blood, obtained in a trial of Ad26.COV2.S vaccine versus placebo. These receptors were obtained from a person aged 18 to 65 who received the Ad26.COV2.S COVID-19 vaccine or a placebo. Both conserved end residues are part of each CDR3. The D gene is left open where the match is weak. Not all rows give a size; the values are once, few, many and, for expanded clones, a class.

V	J	D	size	DNA	CDR3
TRBV2	TRBJ2-1	TRBD2	-	TGTGCCAGCAAGCGGGAGGGCCTCTACAGTGAGCAGTTCTTC	CASKREGLYSEQFF
TRBV19	TRBJ1-2	-	-	TGTGCCAGTAGCAACAGGGCCGCTAACTATGGCTACACCTTC	CASSNRAANYGYTF
TRBV29-1	TRBJ2-3	TRBD2	few	TGCAGCGTTGAATATCGGACTAGCGGAGGGAGGGCAGATACGCAGTATTTT	CSVEYRTSGGRADTQYF
TRBV28	TRBJ2-1	TRBD1	-	TGTGCCAGCAGTTTATTAGGGGACAGGGGCAGGAATGAGCAGTTCTTC	CASSLLGDRGRNEQFF
TRBV30	TRBJ1-2	-	-	TGTGCCTGGACTAAGGACAGAGGGCTTAACTATGGCTACACCTTC	CAWTKDRGLNYGYTF
TRBV19	TRBJ2-1	TRBD2	once	TGTGCCAGTAGTCCTAACCCCGGGACTAGCGTCGATGAGCAGTTCTTC	CASSPNPGTSVDEQFF
TRBV29-1	TRBJ2-1	TRBD2	once	TGCAGCGTTATGGTGAGCGGGAAGGGCAATGAGCAGTTCTTC	CSVMVSGKGNEQFF
TRBV27	TRBJ2-7	-	-	TGTGCCAGCAGTTTGGGAGGGGGCCGTTATGACGAGCAGTACTTC	CASSLGGGRYDEQYF
TRBV18	TRBJ1-3	TRBD1	once	TGTGCCAGCTCACCAAACAGGGGATTAAACACCATATATTTT	CASSPNRGLNTIYF
TRBV5-8	TRBJ1-1	-	-	TGTGCCAGCACCGCCTTCAGAGCGCCGGTAGCTTTCTTT	CASTAFRAPVAFF
TRBV6-5	TRBJ2-3	TRBD2	-	TGTGCCAGCCCGGGGACTAGCGGGCTCACAGATACGCAGTATTTT	CASPGTSGLTDTQYF
TRBV30	TRBJ2-5	TRBD2	-	TGTGCCTGGAGTGTAGGGGAGGGCCGAGAGACCCAGTACTTC	CAWSVGEGRETQYF
TRBV6-2/TRBV6-3	TRBJ1-1	-	-	TGTGCCAGCAGTTACTCGGGCAGGGGTTTGAAAGCTTTCTTT	CASSYSGRGLKAFF
TRBV11-3	TRBJ1-1	TRBD1	-	TGTGCCAGCAGCCCTCGACAGGGGGACACTGAAGCTTTCTTT	CASSPRQGDTEAFF
TRBV28	TRBJ2-1	TRBD1	-	TGTGCCAGCAGCTCAACCGGGACAGGAGAGGATGAGCAGTTCTTC	CASSSTGTGEDEQFF
TRBV14	TRBJ2-7	TRBD1	-	TGTGCCAGCAGCCAGGGGACAGGGGGCCCCTACGAGCAGTACTTC	CASSQGTGGPYEQYF
TRBV28	TRBJ1-4	-	-	TGTGCCAGCAGCACATCTGGGGGAACAACTAATGAAAAACTGTTTTTT	CASSTSGGTTNEKLFF
TRBV29-1	TRBJ2-3	TRBD2	-	TGCAGCGTTGATGACAGACTAGCGGGAGGCGGCACAGATACGCAGTATTTT	CSVDDRLAGGGTDTQYF
TRBV11-3	TRBJ1-1	-	-	TGTGCCAGCAGCTTGAGGACGGCTTTGAACACTGAAGCTTTCTTT	CASSLRTALNTEAFF
TRBV5-1	TRBJ2-4	-	-	TGCGCCAGCAGCTTGGGGGTACAGGCGAACATTCAGTACTTC	CASSLGVQANIQYF
TRBV6-5	TRBJ2-7	-	-	TGTGCCAGCACCCCGGACGGAAGAAGCTACGAGCAGTACTTC	CASTPDGRSYEQYF
TRBV11-1	TRBJ2-7	-	-	TGTGCCAGCAGCTCCCAAGGAGAGGGCGCCGAGCAGTACTTC	CASSSQGEGAEQYF
TRBV5-4	TRBJ2-2	TRBD2	once	TGTGCCAGCAGCTTGAGCATGACTAGCGGGAGCGGGGAGCTGTTTTTT	CASSLSMTSGSGELFF
TRBV27	TRBJ1-2	-	-	TGTGCCAGCAGTTTGGGCCGATCGGGTGGCTATGGCTACACCTTC	CASSLGRSGGYGYTF
TRBV5-1	TRBJ1-1	TRBD1	-	TGCGCCACCACACCCGGCACAGGGGGCCTCGGCACTGAAGCTTTCTTT	CATTPGTGGLGTEAFF
TRBV2	TRBJ2-4	-	once	TGTGCCAGCAATCGTCAGGGGAGCAACATTCAGTACTTC	CASNRQGSNIQYF
TRBV6-5	TRBJ2-5	-	few	TGTGCCAGCAGTTATGGGACAACAGAGACCCAGTACTTC	CASSYGTTETQYF
TRBV15	TRBJ2-1	TRBD2	-	TGTGCCACCAGCAGAGATGGGACTAGCGGCAATGAGCAGTTCTTC	CATSRDGTSGNEQFF
TRBV15	TRBJ1-6	-	-	TGTGCCACCAGCAGAGGAAGAGTAGCGAATTCACCCCTCCACTTT	CATSRGRVANSPLHF
TRBV4-1	TRBJ1-1	-	-	TGCGCCAGCAGCCAAGATCAGTGGGGGTCCGTCGAAGCTTTCTTT	CASSQDQWGSVEAFF
TRBV19	TRBJ1-2	-	-	TGTGCCAGTAGTGTGGACGGCAACTATGGCTACACCTTC	CASSVDGNYGYTF
TRBV6-2/TRBV6-3	TRBJ1-5	-	-	TGTGCCAGCAGCCTAGGACAGAGACAGCCCCAGCATTTT	CASSLGQRQPQHF
TRBV11-2	TRBJ1-6	-	-	TGTGCCAGCAGCCCCTACGAGGGGCTGGCTTCACCCCTCCACTTT	CASSPYEGLASPLHF
TRBV28	TRBJ2-7	-	-	TGTGCCAGCAGTCCCAGGTTGAGCTCCTACGAGCAGTACTTC	CASSPRLSSYEQYF
TRBV25-1	TRBJ1-2	TRBD1	-	TGTGCCAGCAGTGATAGGGGACAGGGACCCAACTTAGGCTACACCTTC	CASSDRGQGPNLGYTF
TRBV7-9	TRBJ2-1	-	-	TGTGCCAGCAGCGCTGGACTTGATTCCTACAATGAGCAGTTCTTC	CASSAGLDSYNEQFF
TRBV7-7	TRBJ2-3	-	-	TGTGCTAGCAGCCCCGACAGGCACTCCACAGATACGCAGTATTTT	CASSPDRHSTDTQYF
TRBV7-6	TRBJ1-6	-	-	TGTGCCAGCAGCTTACTGGGTTCCGGGGCAGACTCACCCCTCCACTTT	CASSLLGSGADSPLHF
TRBV27	TRBJ1-6	-	once	TGTGCCAGCAGTTTACAGGGTTCACCCCTCCACTTT	CASSLQGSPLHF
TRBV6-5	TRBJ1-2	-	-	TGTGCCAGCGGAAAGGAGGGGCGTGGAGGCTACACCTTC	CASGKEGRGGYTF
TRBV5-1	TRBJ2-3	TRBD1	-	TGCGCCAGCAGCCTACAGGGGAGCACAGATACGCAGTATTTT	CASSLQGSTDTQYF
TRBV7-9	TRBJ2-1	-	few	TGTGCCAGCAGACGGGGTGAGTCAGGCCCTACCTACAATGAGCAGTTCTTC	CASRRGESGPTYNEQFF
TRBV4-1	TRBJ2-1	TRBD1	-	TGCGCCAGCAGCCAATCTGTCAGGGGGCGGCTATACAATGAGCAGTTCTTC	CASSQSVRGRLYNEQFF
TRBV4-1	TRBJ2-2	-	-	TGCGCCAGCAGCCAAGAGGAACAGGTCACCGGGGAGCTGTTTTTT	CASSQEEQVTGELFF